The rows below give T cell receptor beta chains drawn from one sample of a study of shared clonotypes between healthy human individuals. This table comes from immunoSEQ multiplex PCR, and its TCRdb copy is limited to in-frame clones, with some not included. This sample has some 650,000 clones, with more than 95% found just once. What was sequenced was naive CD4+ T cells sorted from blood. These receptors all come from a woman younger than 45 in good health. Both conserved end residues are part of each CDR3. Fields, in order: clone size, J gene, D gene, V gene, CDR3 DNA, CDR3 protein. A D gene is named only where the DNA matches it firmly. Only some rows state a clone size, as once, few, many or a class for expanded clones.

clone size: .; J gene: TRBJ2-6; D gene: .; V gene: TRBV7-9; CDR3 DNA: TGTGCCAGCACCGACTACTCTGGGGCCAACGTCCTGACTTTC; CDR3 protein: CASTDYSGANVLTF
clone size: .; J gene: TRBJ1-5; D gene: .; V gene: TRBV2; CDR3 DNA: TGTGCCAGCAGCATAAGAGGGGCAGGGAACAATCAGCCCCAGCATTTT; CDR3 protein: CASSIRGAGNNQPQHF
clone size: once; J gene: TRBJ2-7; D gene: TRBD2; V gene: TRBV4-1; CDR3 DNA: TGCGCCAGCAGCCTGACTAGCGGGGACACCTCCTACGAGCAGTACTTC; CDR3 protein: CASSLTSGDTSYEQYF
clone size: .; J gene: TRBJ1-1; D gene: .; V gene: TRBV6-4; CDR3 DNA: TGTGCCAGCGCCCTTATGGGGGGGACTGAAGCTTTCTTT; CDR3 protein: CASALMGGTEAFF
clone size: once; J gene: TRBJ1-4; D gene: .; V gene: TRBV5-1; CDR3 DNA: TGCGCCAGCAGCTTGGTCGACAATGAAAAACTGTTTTTT; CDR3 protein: CASSLVDNEKLFF
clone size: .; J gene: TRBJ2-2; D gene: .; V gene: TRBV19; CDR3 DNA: TGTGCCAGTAGTATTACAGGGTACACCGGGGAGCTGTTTTTT; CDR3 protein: CASSITGYTGELFF
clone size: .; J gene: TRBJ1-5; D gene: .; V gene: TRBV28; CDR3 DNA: TGTGCCAGCAGTTTTTTTGAGGGGATTGGCAATCAGCCCCAGCATTTT; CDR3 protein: CASSFFEGIGNQPQHF
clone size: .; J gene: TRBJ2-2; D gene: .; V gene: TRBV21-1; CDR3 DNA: TGTGCCAGCAGCGGAAACGGGACAGGGAGCTTTGCCGGGGAGCTGTTTTTT; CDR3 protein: CASSGNGTGSFAGELFF
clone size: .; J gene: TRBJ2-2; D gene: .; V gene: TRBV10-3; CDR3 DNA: TGTGCCATCGCGGCTGTATGGAACACCGGGGAGCTGTTTTTT; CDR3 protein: CAIAAVWNTGELFF
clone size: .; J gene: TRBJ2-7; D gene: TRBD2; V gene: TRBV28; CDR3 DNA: TGTGCCAGCAGTTTGTCACTAGCGATATACGAGCAGTACTTC; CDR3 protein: CASSLSLAIYEQYF
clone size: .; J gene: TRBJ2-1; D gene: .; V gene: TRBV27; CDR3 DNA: TGTGCCAGCAGTTTAGCAACAGGGATCGACTACAATGAGCAGTTCTTC; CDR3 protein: CASSLATGIDYNEQFF
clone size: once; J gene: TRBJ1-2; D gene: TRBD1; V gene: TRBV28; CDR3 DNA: TGTGCCAGCACCTCCGGGACAGTGGAGAAATCCTATGGCTACACCTTC; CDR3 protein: CASTSGTVEKSYGYTF
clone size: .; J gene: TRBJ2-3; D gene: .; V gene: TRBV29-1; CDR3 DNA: TGCAGCGTTCCAAGGCTGGACACAGATACGCAGTATTTT; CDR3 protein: CSVPRLDTDTQYF
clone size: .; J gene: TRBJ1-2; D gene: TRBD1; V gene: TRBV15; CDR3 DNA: TGTGCCACCAGCAGGGACAGGGGCAACTATGGCTACACCTTC; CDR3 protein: CATSRDRGNYGYTF
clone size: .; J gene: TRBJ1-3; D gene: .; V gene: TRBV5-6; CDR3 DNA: TGTGCCAGCAGCTTGAGAGGGCCCGGAAACACCATATATTTT; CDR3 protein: CASSLRGPGNTIYF
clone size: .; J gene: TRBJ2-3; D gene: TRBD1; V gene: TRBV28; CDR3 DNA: TGTGCCAGCAGGTCTCCTCCGGGACAGGGCGGCCCAGATACGCAGTATTTT; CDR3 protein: CASRSPPGQGGPDTQYF
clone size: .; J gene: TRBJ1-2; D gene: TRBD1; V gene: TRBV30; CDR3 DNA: TGTGCCTGGAGTGGGACAGGGGGTGGCTACACCTTC; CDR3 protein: CAWSGTGGGYTF
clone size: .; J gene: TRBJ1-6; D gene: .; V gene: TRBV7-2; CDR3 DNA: TGTGCCAGCAGCTCACAGGTTCGCCTCAATTCACCCCTCCACTTT; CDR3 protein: CASSSQVRLNSPLHF
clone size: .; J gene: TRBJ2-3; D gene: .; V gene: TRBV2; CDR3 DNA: TGTGCCAGCAACAGGAACACAGATACGCAGTATTTT; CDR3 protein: CASNRNTDTQYF
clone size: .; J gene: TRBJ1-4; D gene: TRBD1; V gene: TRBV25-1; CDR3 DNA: TGTGCCAGCAGTCGGACAGGGTCCAATGAAAAACTGTTTTTT; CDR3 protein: CASSRTGSNEKLFF
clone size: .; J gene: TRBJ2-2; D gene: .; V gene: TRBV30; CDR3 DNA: TGTGCCTGGTCCGGGATCCTAGGCACCGGGGAGCTGTTTTTT; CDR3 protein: CAWSGILGTGELFF
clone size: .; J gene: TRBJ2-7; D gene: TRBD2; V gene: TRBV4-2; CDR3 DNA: TGTGCCAGCAGCTTGAAGACTAGCGGGAGGTTTGAGCAGTACTTC; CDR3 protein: CASSLKTSGRFEQYF
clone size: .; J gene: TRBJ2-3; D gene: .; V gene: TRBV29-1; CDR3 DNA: TGCAGCGGAAAGTCGGGCACAGATACGCAGTATTTT; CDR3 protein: CSGKSGTDTQYF